The rows below give T cell receptor beta chains drawn from one sample of a study of blood T cell repertoires in COVID-19. Sequencing was performed with immunoSEQ multiplex PCR; in TCRdb, only in-frame clones are kept and a portion is missing. Of about 410,000 clones listed, 89% were seen once; the top ten hold roughly 1.5%. The sample taken for sequencing was peripheral blood. All receptors come from a woman between 35 and 50 years old with COVID-19, enrolled during active disease. Each CDR3 is given with its conserved first and last residue. Each record gives: J gene, D gene, V gene, CDR3 protein. D genes are given only for firm matches.

>TRBJ1-1|.|TRBV5-6
CASSGGGRIRTEAFF
>TRBJ1-2|.|TRBV2
CASSEGGGNYGYTF
>TRBJ1-1|.|TRBV30
CAWARGTEAFF
>TRBJ1-2|TRBD1|TRBV14
CASSQAGTGGDGYTF
>TRBJ1-2|TRBD1|TRBV12-3/TRBV12-4
CASRRTGPEGYTF
>TRBJ1-5|TRBD1|TRBV28
CASSFLPGDRGRANQPQHF
>TRBJ2-7|.|TRBV7-2
CASSLQRSVAEQYF
>TRBJ2-4|.|TRBV7-3
CASSPGAKNIQYF
>TRBJ2-1|.|TRBV27
CASSPPGDEQFF
>TRBJ2-5|.|TRBV19
CASTPGYLGETQYF
>TRBJ1-5|.|TRBV30
CAWSAPTAAGNQPQHF
>TRBJ2-2|TRBD1|TRBV2
CASSDRGITGELFF
>TRBJ2-5|TRBD2|TRBV19
CASSLAGGPETQYF
>TRBJ2-1|TRBD2|TRBV5-4
CASSLAGGRAVYNEQFF
>TRBJ2-1|TRBD2|TRBV29-1
CSVGRAGEQFF
>TRBJ1-2|TRBD1|TRBV12-3/TRBV12-4
CASRPTGWEGYTF
>TRBJ2-3|TRBD2|TRBV5-6
CASSTGTSGGAGTDTQYF
>TRBJ1-1|.|TRBV9
CASSVDPRGGTEAFF
>TRBJ2-2|.|TRBV30
CAWSDGGELFF
>TRBJ2-2|.|TRBV9
CASSASAANTGELFF
>TRBJ2-7|.|TRBV27
CASSLEANYEQYF
>TRBJ2-3|TRBD2|TRBV5-1
CATGGGIAGSTDTQYF
>TRBJ1-5|.|TRBV7-2
CASSPSGGGQPQHF
>TRBJ2-1|TRBD2|TRBV20-1
CSASVLAGVTSEQFF
>TRBJ1-1|.|TRBV28
CASSFPTGNTEAFF
>TRBJ1-4|.|TRBV6-6
CAGSGGGEKLFF
>TRBJ2-7|.|TRBV18
CASSPPSRTYEQYF
>TRBJ2-3|TRBD2|TRBV10-3
CAMKEGREGTDTQYF
>TRBJ1-5|.|TRBV19
CASSIMRNQPQHF
>TRBJ1-1|TRBD1|TRBV19
CASSIGIRGRTEAFF
>TRBJ1-5|.|TRBV7-2
CASSLGASNQPQHF
>TRBJ1-4|.|TRBV28
CASSLGGAGNEKLFF
>TRBJ1-2|.|TRBV27
CASTGGGSGYTF
>TRBJ1-2|.|TRBV19
CASSIVSGGLNYGYTF
>TRBJ1-3|.|TRBV5-1
CASSLLAGSGNTIYF
>TRBJ2-7|TRBD1|TRBV27
CASSFLGQDYEQYF
>TRBJ1-4|.|TRBV6-2/TRBV6-3
CASSYPDYPNEKLFF
>TRBJ2-1|.|TRBV2
CASSEASVDNEQFF
>TRBJ1-2|.|TRBV12-3/TRBV12-4
CASAMTAPYGYTF
>TRBJ1-5|TRBD1|TRBV4-1
CASSQGSGGQPQHF
>TRBJ1-1|TRBD1|TRBV5-4
CASSLGRQGLEAFF
>TRBJ1-5|.|TRBV3-1/TRBV3-2
CASSPTPQSNQPQHF
>TRBJ1-1|.|TRBV7-2
CASSLRRGVIEAFF